Listed below are T cell receptor beta chains from one sample, sequenced in a study of cytomegalovirus exposure and HLA in healthy donors. Assay used: immunoSEQ multiplex PCR; TCRdb lists only in-frame clones, some missing. The data contain approximately 100,000 clones, around 75% of them singletons. The sequenced sample consisted of PBMCs. These receptors originate from a man aged 35-49 years in good health and CMV-seronegative. The CDR3 runs from the conserved cysteine through the conserved F or W. The order of the fields is D gene, clone size, V gene, J gene, CDR3 protein, CDR3 DNA. A D gene is named only where the DNA matches it firmly. Clone size, where shown, is once, few, many, or a class for clones that have expanded.

NA	NA	TRBV27	TRBJ1-1	CASSPSYRERGTEAFF	TGTGCCAGCAGTCCTAGTTACAGGGAACGGGGCACTGAAGCTTTCTTT
TRBD1	NA	TRBV29-1	TRBJ1-1	CSDGRDRGRRWTEAFF	TGCAGCGATGGCCGGGACAGGGGGCGAAGGTGGACTGAAGCTTTCTTT
NA	NA	TRBV5-6	TRBJ2-7	CASSYPSYEQYF	TGTGCCAGCAGTTATCCGTCCTACGAGCAGTACTTC
TRBD2	few	TRBV5-1	TRBJ2-5	CASSLGGGAGQTQYF	TGCGCCAGCAGCTTGGGCGGGGGGGCCGGCCAGACCCAGTACTTC
TRBD1	NA	TRBV12-5	TRBJ2-7	CASGTPPRQGARSYEQYF	TGTGCTAGTGGCACCCCCCCCCGACAGGGCGCCCGCTCCTACGAGCAGTACTTC
TRBD1	NA	TRBV5-6	TRBJ2-7	CASSGTGQYF	TGTGCCAGCAGTGGGACAGGGCAGTACTTC
NA	NA	TRBV5-5	TRBJ2-3	CASSLPTGSSTDTQYF	TGTGCCAGCAGCCTACCTACAGGGAGTTCTACAGATACGCAGTATTTT
TRBD1	few	TRBV19	TRBJ1-4	CASHSGTGATNEKLFF	TGTGCCTCCCACTCCGGGACAGGGGCCACTAATGAAAAACTGTTTTTT
TRBD1	NA	TRBV2	TRBJ1-4	CASIRTGDEKLFF	TGTGCCAGCATTAGGACAGGGGATGAAAAACTGTTTTTT
TRBD1	NA	TRBV27	TRBJ1-1	CASSPSTGSTEAFF	TGTGCCAGCAGTCCTTCGACAGGGTCCACTGAAGCTTTCTTT
NA	NA	TRBV9	TRBJ1-4	CASSVGWVRQGHEKLFF	TGTGCCAGCAGCGTAGGATGGGTTCGGCAGGGCCATGAAAAACTGTTTTTT
NA	NA	TRBV2	TRBJ2-7	CASGDYYEQYF	TGTGCCAGCGGAGACTACTACGAGCAGTACTTC
TRBD1	NA	TRBV5-5	TRBJ2-7	CASSQDRGLYEQYF	TGTGCCAGCAGCCAGGACAGGGGGCTTTACGAGCAGTACTTC
NA	NA	TRBV5-1	TRBJ2-3	CASSLEDRETDTQYF	TGCGCCAGCAGCTTGGAGGACAGAGAAACAGATACGCAGTATTTT
TRBD1	NA	TRBV5-1	TRBJ1-4	CASSWGGQGPYEKLFF	TGCGCCAGCAGCTGGGGGGGACAGGGACCCTATGAAAAACTGTTTTTT
NA	NA	TRBV5-4	TRBJ2-1	CASSSRRGSSYNEQFF	TGTGCCAGCAGCTCCCGTAGGGGCTCCTCCTACAATGAGCAGTTCTTC
NA	NA	TRBV21-1	TRBJ2-4	CASTWAVGDIQYF	TGTGCCAGCACGTGGGCAGTAGGGGACATTCAGTACTTC
NA	NA	TRBV7-2	TRBJ1-2	CASSLARGSYGYTF	TGTGCCAGCAGCTTAGCAAGAGGGAGCTATGGCTACACCTTC
NA	NA	TRBV7-8	TRBJ1-3	CASSLDRAWGSGNTIYF	TGTGCCAGCAGCTTAGACAGGGCATGGGGATCTGGAAACACCATATATTTT
NA	NA	TRBV7-2	TRBJ2-1	CASSLLFGGNEQFF	TGTGCCAGCAGCTTATTATTCGGCGGCAATGAGCAGTTCTTC
TRBD1	NA	TRBV4-1	TRBJ2-7	CASSQDRGAEQYF	TGCGCCAGCAGCCAGGACAGGGGGGCCGAGCAGTACTTC
NA	NA	TRBV27	TRBJ2-7	CASNFHSYEQYF	TGTGCCAGCAACTTTCACAGCTACGAGCAGTACTTC
NA	NA	TRBV2	TRBJ1-2	CASSQSPNYGYTF	TGTGCCAGCAGTCAATCCCCTAACTATGGCTACACCTTC
TRBD2	NA	TRBV9	TRBJ2-1	CASSVGGGALDEQFF	TGTGCCAGCAGCGTAGGCGGGGGGGCCCTAGATGAGCAGTTCTTC
NA	once	TRBV7-2	TRBJ1-1	CASSLSTGNTEAFF	TGTGCCAGCAGCTTATCAACGGGGAACACTGAAGCTTTCTTT
TRBD1	NA	TRBV7-2	TRBJ1-2	CASSLEVTGLVGYTF	TGTGCCAGCAGCTTAGAGGTGACAGGGTTGGTCGGCTACACCTTC
TRBD2	few	TRBV11-2	TRBJ2-1	CASSYPSDFGTSGDNEQFF	TGTGCCAGCAGCTATCCGTCGGACTTCGGGACTAGCGGGGACAATGAGCAGTTCTTC
NA	once	TRBV9	TRBJ2-7	CASSVAPGLYEQYF	TGTGCCAGCAGCGTAGCCCCAGGGCTCTACGAGCAGTACTTC
TRBD2	NA	TRBV25-1	TRBJ2-3	CASSALAGAGDTQYF	TGTGCCAGCAGTGCGCTAGCGGGGGCCGGGGATACGCAGTATTTT
NA	once	TRBV5-6	TRBJ1-6	CASSTEWGTRNSPLHF	TGTGCCAGCAGCACCGAGTGGGGGACTAGGAATTCACCCCTCCACTTT
TRBD1	NA	TRBV5-1	TRBJ2-5	CASSPRQGQETQYF	TGCGCCAGCAGCCCCCGACAGGGTCAAGAGACCCAGTACTTC
TRBD1	NA	TRBV18	TRBJ1-2	CASSPSSGGADYGYTF	TGTGCCAGCTCACCCTCCTCAGGGGGCGCTGACTATGGCTACACCTTC
NA	NA	TRBV10-3	TRBJ2-3	CAISVSGQSTDTQYF	TGTGCCATCAGTGTGTCAGGACAGAGCACAGATACGCAGTATTTT
TRBD1	NA	TRBV18	TRBJ1-2	CASSLLPGTGPYGYTF	TGTGCCAGCTCACTCCTTCCCGGGACAGGTCCCTATGGCTACACCTTC
NA	NA	TRBV6-1	TRBJ1-2	CASSDRGRNYGYTF	TGTGCCAGCAGTGACAGGGGTCGCAACTATGGCTACACCTTC
NA	few	TRBV14	TRBJ1-2	CASSQDPVGLANYGYTF	TGTGCCAGCAGCCAAGATCCGGTCGGTCTAGCTAACTATGGCTACACCTTC
NA	NA	TRBV6-4	TRBJ1-1	CASSAYTGTEAFF	TGTGCCAGCAGTGCCTATACCGGGACAGAAGCTTTCTTT
TRBD1	once	TRBV27	TRBJ2-7	CASGYRGPYEQYF	TGTGCCAGCGGTTACAGGGGCCCCTACGAGCAGTACTTC
NA	once	TRBV7-2	TRBJ2-1	CASSLGGREEFF	TGTGCCAGCAGCTTAGGGGGCAGGGAGGAGTTCTTC
TRBD1	NA	TRBV9	TRBJ1-1	CASSPRQGGVNTEAFF	TGTGCCAGCAGCCCGCGACAGGGGGGGGTGAACACTGAAGCTTTCTTT
TRBD2	few	TRBV5-4	TRBJ2-4	CASSGSGGARGIQYF	TGTGCCAGCAGCGGCAGCGGGGGGGCCCGGGGCATTCAGTACTTC
NA	NA	TRBV6-1	TRBJ1-2	CASKTSGQNYGYTF	TGTGCCAGCAAAACTTCGGGACAAAACTATGGCTACACCTTC
TRBD2	NA	TRBV7-8	TRBJ2-7	CASSEGAGGPYEQYF	TGTGCCAGCAGCGAAGGTGCGGGGGGGCCCTACGAGCAGTACTTC
TRBD1	few	TRBV6-1	TRBJ2-7	CATKVGTGGTYEQYF	TGTGCCACCAAGGTCGGGACAGGGGGTACCTACGAGCAGTACTTC
TRBD1	NA	TRBV5-6	TRBJ2-7	CASSRPKTGSPYEQYF	TGTGCCAGCAGCCGGCCGAAGACAGGGTCTCCCTACGAGCAGTACTTC
TRBD1	NA	TRBV4-2	TRBJ1-2	CASSQVRQGRTNYGYTF	TGTGCCAGCAGCCAAGTGAGACAGGGAAGGACTAACTATGGCTACACCTTC
NA	NA	TRBV5-4	TRBJ2-6	CASSLVSGDGANVLTF	TGTGCCAGCAGCTTGGTATCGGGGGACGGGGCCAACGTCCTGACTTTC
NA	NA	TRBV27	TRBJ1-5	CASRSGDSNQPQHF	TGTGCCAGCAGGTCGGGAGATAGCAATCAGCCCCAGCATTTT
NA	NA	TRBV7-9	TRBJ2-7	CASSLIGDEQYF	TGTGCCAGCAGCTTAATCGGGGACGAGCAGTACTTC
TRBD2	NA	TRBV5-1	TRBJ2-7	CASSLGLAGLPYEQYF	TGCGCCAGCAGCTTGGGACTAGCGGGGTTACCCTACGAGCAGTACTTC
NA	NA	TRBV10-1	TRBJ2-7	CASTHPRACSYNEQYF	TGCGCCAGCACCCACCCGCGGGCATGTTCCTACAACGAGCAGTACTTC